This passage covers 9 T cell receptor beta chains from one sample sequenced in a study of T-cell memory formation after mild COVID-19. TCRdb itself ran the 5' RACE reads through MiXCR, one entry per CDR3 protein. The sample has 350,000 or so distinct CDR3 sequences; under 25% are singletons. Sample: PBMCs or a T cell subset sorted from them (not recorded which). The source of these receptors is a man between 18 and 35 years old who had mild COVID-19 (a few samples of this study predate the infection). Cell type and time point are not known.

The chain couples TRBV7-2 to TRBJ2-1; D possibly corresponds to TRBD2 (7 bases). V gave up 5 bases and J gave up 0 bases, with 17 bases separating them. Germline CDR1 reads SGHTA; CDR2 reads FQGNSA. The CDR3 spans 17 residues. The CDR3 DNA is TGTGCCAGCAGCCGGGGGGACACTTGGAGCTCCTACAATGAGCAGTTCTTC. Its protein product is CASSRGDTWSSYNEQFF. The full variable domain, with the rest looked up from reference TRBV7-2 and TRBJ2-1, is GAGVSQSPSNKVTEKGKDVELRCDPISGHTALYWYRQSLGQGLEFLIYFQGNSAPDKSGLPSDRFSAERTGGSVSTLTIQRTQQEDSAVYLCASSRGDTWSSYNEQFFGPGTRLTVL.

This clonotype came up many times. The chain uses TRBV20-1 and TRBJ2-3; TRBD2 agrees at 9 bases. Trimming took 4 bases from V and 2 from J; bases not matched to a gene: 7. Germline assignment: CDR1 DFQATT and CDR2 SNEGSKA (reference sequence). CDR3 length equals 15 residues. The CDR3: CSAMPLAGFTDTQYF. CDR3 DNA sequence: TGCAGTGCTATGCCGCTAGCGGGGTTCACAGATACGCAGTATTTT.

The rearrangement joins TRBV12-3 or TRBV12-4 to TRBJ2-2; 9 bases match TRBD2. The trim removed 7 bases at V and 5 bases at J, leaving 14 bases unmatched. The CDR3 covers 17 residues. CDR3 residues: CASTTRTRGGGTGELFF. The DNA for the CDR3 is TGTGCCAGCACCACCAGAACGCGGGGGGGCGGGACCGGGGAGCTGTTTTTT.

The chain employs TRBV4-1 and TRBJ2-7; TRBD1 aligns across 9 bases. The J segment lost 6 bases and the V segment lost 6 bases, leaving 12 bases of the junction unmatched. The germline CDR1 and CDR2 sequences are MGHRA and YSYEKL. This CDR3 has 15 amino acids. The CDR3 spells CASSQSGTGYGEQYF. The CDR3 nucleotides read TGCGCCAGCAGTCAGTCCGGGACAGGGTATGGCGAGCAGTACTTC.

This clonotype was seen more than once but under ten times. The V gene is TRBV2, the J gene TRBJ2-5; 7 nucleotides align to TRBD2. Germline lookup yields CDR1 SNHLY and CDR2 FYNNEI. The CDR3 has 14 residues. V lost 6 bases to trimming and J lost 5 bases; unmatched junction nucleotides: 9. In nucleotides, the CDR3 is TGTGCCAGCAGCCGCGAGGGAGGGCATGAGACCCAGTACTTC. This encodes CASSREGGHETQYF.

The chain employs TRBV2 and TRBJ1-5, with a weak D call TRBD1 (5 bases). V was cut by 6 bases and J by 0 bases, with 12 bases left in between. The germline gives CDR1 SNHLY, CDR2 FYNNEI. This CDR3 spans 15 amino acids. The CDR3 nucleotides read TGTGCCAGCAGCCAACTACAGGATAGCAATCAGCCCCAGCATTTT. This translates into CASSQLQDSNQPQHF.

This clonotype showed up just a few times. V usage is TRBV27 and J usage is TRBJ2-3; 8 positions agree with TRBD2. The CDR3 is made up of 17 amino acids. The germline gives CDR1 MNHEY, CDR2 SMNVEV (reference sequence). The V gene end was trimmed by 4 bases and the J gene end by 4 bases; junction bases not matched to a gene: 13. The CDR3 sequence is CASSSLGLAPGSDTQYF. The CDR3 DNA is TGTGCCAGCAGTTCCCTCGGACTAGCCCCTGGGTCAGATACGCAGTATTTT.

The gene calls are TRBV7-2 and TRBJ2-7, with 11 bases identical to TRBD1. The CDR3 contains 15 residues. V lost 5 bases and J lost 2; bases outside the gene matches: 5. CDR1 SGHTA and CDR2 FQGNSA come from the germline V gene. CDR3 residues: CASSERGQGAYEQYF. CDR3 coding DNA: TGTGCCAGCAGCGAAAGGGGACAGGGGGCCTACGAGCAGTACTTC.

The chain joins TRBV15 to TRBJ1-2; weak D call: TRBD1 (5 bases). The CDR3 consists of 15 residues. With 1 base removed from V and 5 bases from J, the gap between germline ends came to 14 bases. Germline V CDR1 and CDR2: LNHNV, YYDKDF (reference sequence). The CDR3 region is CATSRALAGGYGYTF. DNA for the CDR3: TGTGCCACCAGCAGAGCCCTTGCGGGGGGGTATGGCTACACCTTC.